Below, 28 T cell receptor beta chains from the same sample are listed, as sequenced in a study of vaccination effects on CD4 cells after COVID-19. Assay: immunoSEQ multiplex PCR; the TCRdb copy retains only in-frame clones and omits some. The sample contains roughly 45,000 clones, around 70% of which appear only once. Expansion of antigen-specific CD4+ T cells with viral peptide pools was carried out by the ViraFEST assay before sequencing. Isolating CD4+ T cells followed roughly ten days of culture. This person's SARS-CoV-2 infection, confirmed by PCR, occurred between March and December 2020. For these TCRs, the target antigens are not known. The source material was CD4+ T cells from PBMCs cultured with a peptide pool, sampled before COVID-19 vaccination. These receptor sequences come from a human donor who had a prior SARS-CoV-2 infection.

The chain uses TRBV20-1 and TRBJ2-7; TRBD2 is a possible D gene (6 bases). The CDR3 consists of 12 residues. CDR1 is DFQATT, CDR2 SNEGSKA, per germline (reference sequence). Trimming left V 3 bases short and J 2 bases short, with 8 bases between. The CDR3 region is CSASGGAYEQYF. CDR3 nucleotide sequence: TGCAGTGCTAGTGGCGGGGCCTACGAGCAGTACTTC.

The chain recombines TRBV28 with TRBJ1-6; TRBD1 might be the D (6 bases). CDR1 MDHEN and CDR2 SYDVKM come from the germline V gene. The CDR3 is made up of 14 amino acids. Between the trimmed V and J ends, which lost 6 bases and 7 bases, there was a span of 13 bases. CDR3 sequence (DNA): TGTGCCAGCAGAGGGGGGGCTGGCAATTCACCCCTCCACTTT. Its protein is CASRGGAGNSPLHF.

This clone was counted a single time. CDR3 sequence: CSASRTGDDEQFF. CDR3 bases: TGCAGTGCTAGTCGGACAGGGGACGATGAGCAGTTCTTC. This sequence joins TRBV20-1 and TRBJ2-1; 9 nucleotides match TRBD1. CDR1 and CDR2 (germline): DFQATT, SNEGSKA (reference sequence). Germline trimming cut 3 bases from V and 8 bases from J; bases unmatched to any gene: 5. The CDR3 consists of 13 residues.

Only a few counts were recorded for this clone. V gene TRBV7-9 combines with J gene TRBJ2-4; D perhaps matches TRBD1 (6 bases). Trimming pared 2 bases from V and 0 bases from J, leaving 8 bases between. The V gene's germline CDR1 is SEHNR and CDR2 FQNEAQ (reference sequence). There are 15 residues in the CDR3. The CDR3 nucleotides are TGTGCCAGCAGCTTAACAGGGCTAGCCAAAAACATTCAGTACTTC. This gives the protein CASSLTGLAKNIQYF.

The rearrangement joins TRBV24-1 to TRBJ2-1; D unresolved. CDR3 length equals 12 residues. V lost 2 bases, J lost 4 bases, and 2 bases lay in between. Germline CDR1 and CDR2: KGHDR and SFDVKD. DNA for the CDR3: TGTGCCACCAGTGATTGGTACAATGAGCAGTTCTTC. Its protein is CATSDWYNEQFF.

The chain employs TRBV7-2 and TRBJ1-2; no reliable D call. The CDR3 sequence is 14 residues long. With 1 base removed from V and 3 bases from J, the gap between germline ends came to 9 bases. CDR1 is SGHTA and CDR2 is FQGNSA in the germline V gene. In DNA form, the CDR3 reads TGTGCCAGCAGCTTAGAAAGGTCCTACTATGGCTACACCTTC. This codes for CASSLERSYYGYTF.

The chain has TRBV4-2 and TRBJ1-2; TRBD1 matches at 10 bases. This CDR3 spans 19 amino acids. CDR1 and CDR2 from the germline V gene are LGHNA and YNFKEQ. J gave up 5 bases and V 1 base, and 16 bases lay outside the gene matches. The chain's CDR3 is CASSQAGPLDRGGTYGYTF. CDR3 in DNA: TGTGCCAGCAGCCAAGCGGGTCCCCTGGACAGGGGGGGCACATATGGCTACACCTTC.

The rearrangement uses TRBV6-5 and TRBJ1-5, with 7 bases aligning to TRBD1. CDR3 size: 12 residues. The germline CDR1 and CDR2 sequences are MNHEY and SVGAGI. The ends lost 6 bases at V and 6 bases at J; junction bases unmatched: 2. CDR3 DNA: TGTGCCAGCAGGCAGGGGGGTCAGCCCCAGCATTTT. This gives the protein CASRQGGQPQHF.

This clone turned up a few times. The CDR3 spells CASSFSGGGSDTQYF. The CDR3 DNA follows: TGTGCCAGCAGCTTTAGCGGGGGAGGCTCAGATACGCAGTATTTT. V gene TRBV9 combines with J gene TRBJ2-3; 9 bases align to TRBD2. Germline-derived CDR1 and CDR2 are SGDLS and YYNGEE. V dropped 4 bases and J dropped 4; count of bases not matched to a gene: 7. This CDR3 region has 15 residues. The entire variable domain, with the rest obtained from reference TRBV9 and TRBJ2-3, is as follows: DSGVTQTPKHLITATGQRVTLRCSPRSGDLSVYWYQQSLDQGLQFLIQYYNGEERAKGNILERFSAQQFPDLHSELNLSSLELGDSALYFCASSFSGGGSDTQYFGPGTRLTVL.

The genes are TRBV7-9 and TRBJ2-2; TRBD2 matches 8 bases. Per germline, CDR1 SEHNR and CDR2 FQNEAQ (reference sequence). V trimming: 3 bases; J trimming: 7 bases; junction bases outside the gene matches: 1. This CDR3 is 13 amino acids long. The CDR3 DNA follows: TGTGCCAGCAGCTTCGCGGGGGGCGGGGAGCTGTTTTTT. It specifies CASSFAGGGELFF.

This clone was counted only a few times. The chain has TRBV7-2 and TRBJ2-5; 8 bases line up with TRBD2. Germline values: CDR1 SGHTA, CDR2 FQGNSA. Trimming took 4 bases from V and 2 from J; bases not matched to a gene: 3. This CDR3 region has 14 residues. The CDR3 nucleotides read TGTGCCAGCAGCTCTATAGCGGGGCAAGAGACCCAGTACTTC. Its protein product is CASSSIAGQETQYF.

This clone was seen a handful of times. The rearrangement joins TRBV5-6 to TRBJ2-3; no firm D call. The CDR3 length is 13 residues. V lost 1 base and J lost 9, with 12 bases in between. Germline V gene sequence: CDR1 SGHDT, CDR2 YYEEEE. The CDR3 reads CASSLRRVATQYF. CDR3 nucleotide sequence: TGTGCCAGCAGCTTGAGGCGAGTTGCCACGCAGTATTTT.

The sample holds a few counts of this clone. The chain recombines TRBV2 with TRBJ1-1; 7 bases are a match to TRBD1. Unmatched junction bases numbered 9, after V lost 7 bases and J lost 4 bases. Per germline, CDR1 SNHLY and CDR2 FYNNEI. The CDR3 runs to 14 residues. CDR3 sequence: CASTVQGRVTEAFF. Written as DNA, the CDR3 is TGTGCCAGCACCGTACAGGGGAGGGTCACTGAAGCTTTCTTT.

In DNA form, the CDR3 reads TGTGCCAGCAGCCCGGACCGGGATCCCTCCTACAATGAGCAGTTCTTC. It yields the protein CASSPDRDPSYNEQFF. This chain uses TRBV5-4 with TRBJ2-1; weak D call: TRBD2 (5 bases). Germline V gene sequence: CDR1 SGHNT, CDR2 YYREEE (reference sequence). Trimming left V 4 bases short and J 0 bases short, with 14 bases between. The CDR3 has 16 residues.

The chain is built from TRBV7-6 and TRBJ2-3; either TRBD1 or TRBD2 may fit D (6 bases each). This CDR3 is 15 amino acids long. Germline lookup yields CDR1 SGHVS and CDR2 FNYEAQ. V was clipped by 5 bases and J by 0 bases, with 12 bases between them. CDR3 DNA: TGTGCCAGCAGCCCGGGGGCCATGAGCACAGATACGCAGTATTTT. Translating gives CASSPGAMSTDTQYF.

CDR3 sequence reads: CASSITGWSTEAFF. The CDR3 coding sequence is TGTGCCAGCAGCATCACAGGGTGGAGTACTGAAGCTTTCTTT. The chain couples TRBV9 to TRBJ1-1; a possible D gene is TRBD1 (6 bases). V dropped 4 bases and J dropped 5 bases, with 15 bases sitting between them. Germline-derived CDR1 and CDR2 are SGDLS and YYNGEE. The CDR3 extends over 14 amino acids.

The V and J genes are TRBV27 and TRBJ1-1; D perhaps matches TRBD1 (5 bases). Germline V CDR1 and CDR2: MNHEY, SMNVEV (reference sequence). The CDR3 has 18 residues. Trimming took off 8 bases at V and 8 bases at J, with 33 bases between the two ends. The CDR3 is CASGPRPFLQVGSGEAFF. As DNA, the CDR3 is TGTGCCAGCGGACCGCGGCCTTTTCTACAGGTTGGGAGCGGGGAAGCTTTCTTT.

This chain connects TRBV28 to TRBJ2-1; no firm D call. The CDR3 runs 13 residues. Germline CDR1 MDHEN, CDR2 SYDVKM. Trimming cost V 2 bases and J 10 bases, with 12 bases left between them. The CDR3 DNA reads as TGTGCCAGCAGTTTAGGATTCCAAACCGAGCAGTTCTTC. Protein: CASSLGFQTEQFF.

The J gene is TRBJ1-2, the V gene TRBV28, with D perhaps matching TRBD1 (5 bases). The V end was cut by 6 bases, the J end by 5 bases, with 22 bases between. Germline V gene data show CDR1 as MDHEN and CDR2 as SYDVKM. The CDR3 sequence is 16 residues long. The CDR3 here is CASSLPGATRPYGYTF. The CDR3 DNA reads TGTGCCAGCAGCCTCCCCGGGGCAACCCGTCCTTATGGCTACACCTTC.

The chain uses TRBV6-4 and TRBJ2-1; D is uncertain. Trimming took 3 bases from V and 7 from J, leaving 10 bases between them. Germline CDR1 and CDR2: MRHNA and SNTAGT. The CDR3 runs 13 residues. CDR3 bases: TGTGCCAGCAGTGAATCGGCGGAGAATGAGCAGTTCTTC. Its translation: CASSESAENEQFF.

This clone was seen only a few times. The V gene is TRBV11-2, the J gene TRBJ2-7, with 9 bases matching TRBD1. The junction had 7 bases not matched to a gene; V was cut back by 5 bases and J by 2 bases. CDR1 and CDR2 from the germline V gene are SGHAT and FQNNGV. The CDR3 is made up of 15 amino acids. The CDR3 bases are TGTGCCAGCAGCGTAGGGGGACAGGGTCCCTACGAGCAGTACTTC. Translating it yields CASSVGGQGPYEQYF. Combining the CDR3 with reference TRBV11-2 and TRBJ2-7 gives the whole variable domain EAGVAQSPRYKIIEKRQSVAFWCNPISGHATLYWYQQILGQGPKLLIQFQNNGVVDDSQLPKDRFSAERLKGVDSTLKIQPAKLEDSAVYLCASSVGGQGPYEQYFGPGTRLTVT.

The chain couples TRBV27 to TRBJ1-6; D possibly corresponds to TRBD1 (6 bases). From germline, CDR1 is MNHEY and CDR2 SMNVEV (reference sequence). This CDR3 has 17 residues. V was clipped by 4 bases and J by 9 bases, with 22 bases between them. The DNA of the CDR3 is TGTGCCAGCAGTTCGTATCAGGGGTGGCGTGTAGGTTCACCCCTCCACTTT. It encodes CASSSYQGWRVGSPLHF.

The gene calls are TRBV3-1 (or the pseudogene TRBV3-2) and TRBJ1-6, with D uncertain. Germline CDR1 reads LGHDT; CDR2 reads YNNKEL (reference sequence). V lost 3 bases to trimming and J lost 8 bases, with 14 bases between them. The CDR3 runs to 15 residues. The CDR3 here is CASSHLPAADSPLHF. The CDR3 DNA reads as TGTGCCAGCAGCCACCTACCCGCGGCAGATTCACCCCTCCACTTT.

The chain is built from TRBV14 and TRBJ2-7; TRBD1 agrees at 9 bases. The CDR3 spans 15 residues. In germline, CDR1 is SGHDN, CDR2 FVKESK. Losses at the gene ends were 1 base for V and 2 bases for J; bases not matched to a gene: 3. Written as DNA, the CDR3 is TGTGCCAGCAGCCAAGTTCACAGGGGGCCCTACGAGCAGTACTTC. Its translation: CASSQVHRGPYEQYF.

The chain is built from TRBV6-5 and TRBJ2-7; no definite D call. With 7 bases removed from V and 6 bases from J, the gap between germline ends came to 16 bases. Germline V gene sequence: CDR1 MNHEY, CDR2 SVGAGI. The CDR3 contains 13 residues. This chain's CDR3 is CASTKPALGEQYF. CDR3 in DNA: TGTGCCAGCACCAAACCTGCCCTCGGCGAGCAGTACTTC.

The chain couples TRBV7-9 to TRBJ2-3; D is perhaps TRBD2 (6 bases). Trimming cost V 3 bases and J 0 bases, with 7 bases left between them. Per germline, CDR1 SEHNR and CDR2 FQNEAQ (reference sequence). CDR3 size: 14 residues. The CDR3 sequence is CASSFGTSTDTQYF. The CDR3 DNA sequence: TGTGCCAGCAGCTTCGGGACTAGCACAGATACGCAGTATTTT.

The rearrangement joins TRBV11-3 to TRBJ2-1; tentative D call: TRBD1 (6 bases). The CDR3 is 16 amino acids. The germline CDR1 and CDR2 sequences are SGHNT and YENEEA. Trimming removed 5 bases at V and 7 bases at J, with 21 bases between. CDR3 DNA sequence: TGTGCCAGCAGCGAAAGGGGCAGGGGAACGTGGAATGAGCAGTTCTTC. Its translation is CASSERGRGTWNEQFF. The whole variable domain, remainder taken from reference TRBV11-3 and TRBJ2-1, is EAGVVQSPRYKIIEKKQPVAFWCNPISGHNTLYWYLQNLGQGPELLIRYENEEAVDDSQLPKDRFSAERLKGVDSTLKIQPAELGDSAVYLCASSERGRGTWNEQFFGPGTRLTVL.

The CDR3 sequence: CASSTGGGGYNEQFF. CDR3 DNA: TGTGCCAGCAGCACAGGGGGGGGAGGGTACAATGAGCAGTTCTTC. The V gene is TRBV7-9, the J gene TRBJ2-1; D might be TRBD1 (8 bases). V lost 5 bases and J 4 bases, leaving 15 bases between the germline ends. The CDR3 covers 15 residues. Germline-derived CDR1 and CDR2 are SEHNR and FQNEAQ (reference sequence).